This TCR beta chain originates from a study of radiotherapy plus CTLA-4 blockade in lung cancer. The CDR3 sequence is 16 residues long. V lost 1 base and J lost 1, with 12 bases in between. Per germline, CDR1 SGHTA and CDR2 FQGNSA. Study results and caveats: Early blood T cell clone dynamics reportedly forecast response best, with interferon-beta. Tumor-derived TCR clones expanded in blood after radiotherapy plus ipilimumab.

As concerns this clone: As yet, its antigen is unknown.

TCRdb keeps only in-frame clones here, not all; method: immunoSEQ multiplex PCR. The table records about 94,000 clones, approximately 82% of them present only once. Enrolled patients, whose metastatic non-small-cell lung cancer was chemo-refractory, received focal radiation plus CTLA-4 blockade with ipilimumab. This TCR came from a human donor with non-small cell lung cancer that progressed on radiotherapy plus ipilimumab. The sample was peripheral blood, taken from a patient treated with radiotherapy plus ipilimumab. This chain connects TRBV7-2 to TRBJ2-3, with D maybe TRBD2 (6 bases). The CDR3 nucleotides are TGTGCCAGCAGCTTAGTTTCGGGACTGGGCACAGATACGCAGTATTTT. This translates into CASSLVSGLGTDTQYF.